These 8 T cell receptor beta chains came from one sample sequenced in a study of shared clonotypes between healthy human individuals. TCRdb's table, derived via immunoSEQ multiplex PCR, lists solely in-frame clones and lacks some. The repertoire holds hundreds of thousands of clones, with about 80% as singletons. What was sequenced was PBMCs. These receptors all stem from a woman aged 40 to 55 in good health. Some clones in this sample may be carry-over from other donors' samples.

The chain has TRBV28 and TRBJ2-1, with 10 bases lining up with TRBD2. V shed 8 bases, J shed 1 base, and the junction held 5 bases outside the gene matches. CDR1 MDHEN and CDR2 SYDVKM come from the germline V gene. CDR3 length equals 15 residues. CDR3 amino acids: CASHLTSGSYNEQFF. DNA for the CDR3: TGTGCCAGCCACCTGACTAGCGGGTCCTACAATGAGCAGTTCTTC.

The sample holds one count of this clone. One end of the junction fails to match germline, which may point to a read error. This rearrangement joins TRBV30 to TRBJ2-1, with a possible D match to TRBD2 (5 bases). Looked up from germline, CDR1 is GTSNPN and CDR2 is SVGIG (reference sequence). The CDR3 is 12 residues long. The CDR3 sequence: CAGSGLVNEQFF. DNA of the CDR3: TGTGCCGGGAGCGGTCTAGTAAATGAGCAGTTCTTC.

This rearrangement joins TRBV4-1 to TRBJ2-2; 7 bases fit TRBD1. The CDR3 is 13 residues long. Germline assignment: CDR1 MGHRA and CDR2 YSYEKL. V trimming: 4 bases; J trimming: 5 bases; junction bases outside the gene matches: 1. The CDR3 reads CASSRQGTGELFF. As DNA, the CDR3 is TGCGCCAGCAGCCGACAGGGTACCGGGGAGCTGTTTTTT.

V gene TRBV27 combines with J gene TRBJ1-4; TRBD1 aligns across 12 bases. V shed 4 bases, J shed 5 bases, and the junction held 5 bases outside the gene matches. Germline CDR1 is MNHEY and CDR2 is SMNVEV (reference sequence). The CDR3 has 16 amino acids. The CDR3 region is CASSSRDRGQNEKLFF. In DNA, the CDR3 is TGTGCCAGCAGTTCTCGGGACAGGGGGCAGAATGAAAAACTGTTTTTT. The full variable domain, in which reference TRBV27 and TRBJ1-4 provide the parts outside the CDR3, is EAQVTQNPRYLITVTGKKLTVTCSQNMNHEYMSWYRQDPGLGLRQIYYSMNVEVTDKGDVPEGYKVSRKEKRNFPLILESPSPNQTSLYFCASSSRDRGQNEKLFFGSGTQLSVL.

V and J are TRBV15 and TRBJ2-5; 10 nucleotides align to TRBD2. J gave up 3 bases and V 0 bases, and 7 bases lay outside the gene matches. CDR3 length: 17 amino acids. Per the germline V gene, CDR1 is LNHNV and CDR2 is YYDKDF (reference sequence). The CDR3 loop reads CATSRDRVTSGKETQYF. The CDR3 region has the DNA TGTGCCACCAGCAGAGATCGGGTAACTAGCGGGAAAGAGACCCAGTACTTC.

The chain links TRBV6-5 to TRBJ2-3; 8 bases match TRBD2. Losses at the gene ends were 5 bases for V and 4 bases for J; bases not matched to a gene: 8. CDR1 MNHEY and CDR2 SVGAGI come from the germline V gene. The CDR3 is 15 residues long. This CDR3 reads CASSPRGGRSDTQYF. CDR3 DNA sequence: TGTGCCAGCAGTCCCCGGGGCGGGAGGTCAGATACGCAGTATTTT.

The genes are TRBV10-2 and TRBJ2-1, with 8 bases aligning to TRBD2. The CDR3 has 14 amino acids. Germline V CDR1 and CDR2: WSHSY, SAAADI. With 4 bases clipped from V and 4 bases from J, the junction kept 3 bases outside the gene matches. CDR3 loop: CASSVGREYNEQFF. The CDR3 coding sequence is TGCGCCAGCAGTGTCGGGAGGGAGTACAATGAGCAGTTCTTC.

The chain has TRBV15 and TRBJ1-2; D uncertain. The CDR3 covers 15 residues. Germline lookup yields CDR1 LNHNV and CDR2 YYDKDF (reference sequence). The V and J ends lost 5 bases and 2 bases respectively, with 15 bases between them. The CDR3 region has the DNA TGTGCCACCAGCGCCCCACGGGGTAACAACTATGGCTACACCTTC. Protein product: CATSAPRGNNYGYTF. The whole variable domain, filled in from reference TRBV15 and TRBJ1-2, reads DAMVIQNPRYQVTQFGKPVTLSCSQTLNHNVMYWYQQKSSQAPKLLFHYYDKDFNNEADTPDNFQSRRPNTSFCFLDIRSPGLGDTAMYLCATSAPRGNNYGYTFGSGTRLTVV.